Presented here are 14 T cell receptor beta chains from one specimen sequenced in a study of blood T cell repertoires in COVID-19. Measured with immunoSEQ multiplex PCR; TCRdb has only the in-frame clones, and not every one. This sample yields about 200,000 clones, of which 65% to 80% are seen a single time; about 15% belongs to the top ten. Sequences were obtained from PBMCs or T cells enriched from blood (not recorded which). These receptors originate from a woman between 45 and 60 years old with acute COVID-19.

The chain recombines TRBV6-2 or TRBV6-3 with TRBJ1-1; perhaps TRBD1 as D (5 bases). CDR1 is MNHEY, CDR2 SVGEGT, per germline. V was cut by 6 bases and J by 5 bases, with 19 bases left in between. CDR3 length: 15 residues. CDR3 sequence: CASSTSPGGRTEAFF. The CDR3 DNA follows: TGTGCCAGCAGCACATCCCCGGGGGGTAGGACTGAAGCTTTCTTT.

The genes are TRBV10-1 and TRBJ2-1; 9 bases are shared with TRBD1. Germline V CDR1 and CDR2: WNHNN, SYGVQD (reference sequence). With 5 bases clipped from V and 8 bases from J, the junction kept 4 bases outside the gene matches. The CDR3 consists of 13 residues. The CDR3 coding sequence is TGCGCCAGCAGTAAGTGGACAGGGGATGAGCAGTTCTTC. It codes for CASSKWTGDEQFF.

The chain uses TRBV5-8 and TRBJ1-6; D remains ambiguous. The CDR3 contains 14 residues. The V and J ends lost 0 bases and 7 bases respectively, with 8 bases between them. Germline V lookup: CDR1 SGHTS, CDR2 YDEGEE. The CDR3 loop reads CASSLGPVNSPLHF. The DNA for the CDR3 is TGTGCCAGCAGCTTGGGTCCCGTGAATTCACCCCTCCACTTT.

This clone was counted only a few times. This CDR3 is also generated by other DNA sequences in the sample. V is TRBV5-1 and J is TRBJ1-5; D is ambiguous. With 0 bases removed from V and 4 bases from J, the gap between germline ends came to 11 bases. Germline CDR1 and CDR2: SGHRS and YFSETQ. The CDR3 consists of 15 residues. This CDR3 is CASSLVGGTNQPQHF. The CDR3 DNA sequence: TGCGCCAGCAGCTTGGTCGGCGGAACTAATCAGCCCCAGCATTTT.

This clone has a handful of counts. The chain links TRBV4-1 to TRBJ2-1, with unresolved D. CDR3 size: 15 residues. Germline V gene lookup returns CDR1 MGHRA and CDR2 YSYEKL. V lost 3 bases to trimming and J lost 6 bases, with 15 bases between them. The CDR3 sequence is CASSQGFRDLNEQFF. DNA of the CDR3: TGCGCCAGCAGCCAGGGCTTCCGCGACCTCAATGAGCAGTTCTTC.

This clone was recorded only once. V and J are TRBV3-1 (or the pseudogene TRBV3-2) and TRBJ1-2; D might be TRBD1 (5 bases). This CDR3 region has 12 residues. V was clipped by 4 bases and J by 6 bases, with 9 bases between them. CDR1 and CDR2 from the germline V gene are LGHDT and YNNKEL (reference sequence). The CDR3 reads CASSPQGNGYTF. The CDR3, as DNA: TGTGCCAGCAGCCCCCAGGGCAATGGCTACACCTTC.

The chain is built from TRBV7-8 and TRBJ2-5, with 11 nucleotides matching TRBD2. The CDR3 is made up of 18 amino acids. Germline lookup yields CDR1 SGHVS and CDR2 FQNEAQ. Trimming at V came to 1 base and at J to 1 base, leaving 8 bases not matched to a gene. The CDR3 loop is CASSLGVLAGGGQETQYF. CDR3 DNA sequence: TGTGCCAGCAGCTTAGGGGTCCTAGCGGGGGGTGGCCAAGAGACCCAGTACTTC.

This clone was seen once. Since a much larger clone is just one base distant, this may be a read error. This CDR3 is also generated by other DNA sequences in the sample. The rearrangement links TRBV2 to TRBJ2-2; weak D call: TRBD2 (6 bases). The CDR3 runs to 14 residues. Germline CDR1 is SNHLY and CDR2 is FYNNEI. V dropped 8 bases and J dropped 0 bases, with 10 bases sitting between them. Here the CDR3 reads CASLAGTNTGELFF. The DNA for the CDR3 is TGTGCCAGCCTGGCGGGGACGAACACCGGGGAGCTGTTTTTT.

The chain is built from TRBV29-1 and TRBJ2-1; TRBD1 aligns across 8 bases. V lost 5 bases and J lost 3; bases outside the gene matches: 9. Germline CDR1 is SQVTM and CDR2 is ANQGSEA. The CDR3 is 15 amino acids. CDR3 sequence (DNA): TGCAGCGTTATCGGACAGGGCGGTGTCTACAATGAGCAGTTCTTC. Translating gives CSVIGQGGVYNEQFF.

This chain links TRBV4-1 with TRBJ2-2; D gene unclear. There are 15 residues in the CDR3. CDR1 MGHRA and CDR2 YSYEKL come from the germline V gene. V lost 4 bases, J lost 0 bases, and 9 bases lay in between. The CDR3 spells CASSPSVANTGELFF. The CDR3 nucleotides read TGCGCCAGCAGCCCCAGCGTGGCGAACACCGGGGAGCTGTTTTTT.

V usage is TRBV10-3 and J usage is TRBJ1-4, with 7 bases lining up with TRBD1. V was clipped by 2 bases and J by 16 bases; unmatched bases: 4. This CDR3 is built from 11 residues. In germline, CDR1 is ENHRY, CDR2 SYGVKD. The CDR3 DNA reads TGTGCCATCAGTGAGGGACAGGAACCGTTTTTT. As protein: CAISEGQEPFF.

The chain combines TRBV10-3 with TRBJ1-4, with 10 nucleotides matching TRBD1. The CDR3 sequence is 12 residues long. Trimming took 6 bases from V and 8 from J; bases not matched to a gene: 0. In germline, CDR1 is ENHRY, CDR2 SYGVKD. The CDR3 here is CAIRGQGEKLFF. CDR3 nucleotides: TGTGCCATCAGGGGACAGGGGGAAAAACTGTTTTTT.

This clone was seen a single time. The V call is TRBV28, the J call TRBJ1-6; D is unclear. This CDR3 spans 13 amino acids. Trimming took off 3 bases at V and 7 bases at J, with 7 bases between the two ends. CDR1 is MDHEN and CDR2 is SYDVKM in the germline V gene. The CDR3 coding sequence is TGTGCCAGCAGTTTGTCCCAGAATTCACCCCTCCACTTT. Encoded protein: CASSLSQNSPLHF.

This rearrangement joins TRBV3-1 (or the pseudogene TRBV3-2) to TRBJ2-5, with D perhaps matching TRBD2 (6 bases). The CDR3 length is 14 residues. Looked up from germline, CDR1 is LGHDT and CDR2 is YNNKEL (reference sequence). V dropped 4 bases and J dropped 5 bases, with 14 bases sitting between them. In DNA form, the CDR3 reads TGTGCCAGCAGCCCAACGTCTAGCGCGGAGACCCAGTACTTC. This codes for CASSPTSSAETQYF.